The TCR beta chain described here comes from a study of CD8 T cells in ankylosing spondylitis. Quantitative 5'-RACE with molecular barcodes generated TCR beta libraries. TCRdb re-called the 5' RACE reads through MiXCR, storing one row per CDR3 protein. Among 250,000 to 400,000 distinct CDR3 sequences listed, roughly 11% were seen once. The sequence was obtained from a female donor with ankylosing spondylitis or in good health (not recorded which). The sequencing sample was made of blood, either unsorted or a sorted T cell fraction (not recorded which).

The CDR3 DNA reads TGTGCCAGCAGCCTCCTCTCGCGGGGGGGCACAGAGACCCAGTACTTC. As protein: CASSLLSRGGTETQYF. The chain uses TRBV3-1 and TRBJ2-5; 9 bases fit TRBD2. The ends lost 4 bases at V and 4 bases at J; junction bases unmatched: 10. Germline V gene sequence: CDR1 LGHDT, CDR2 YNNKEL (reference sequence). The CDR3 loop spans 16 amino acids.